One and the same sample provided the 17 T cell receptor beta chains below, sequenced in a study of T cell responses to AZD1222 COVID-19 vaccine. TCRdb keeps only in-frame clones here, not all; method: immunoSEQ multiplex PCR. The sample comprises 150,000 or so clones, approximately 94% of which are singletons, and less than 3% rests with the top ten. This specimen was peripheral blood, taken on day 0 of AZD1222 vaccination. The receptor set was obtained from an adult in good health.

The chain recombines TRBV11-3 with TRBJ2-2; TRBD2 agrees at 10 bases. Germline V CDR1 and CDR2: SGHNT, YENEEA. This CDR3 has 16 residues. The junction had 8 bases not matched to a gene; V was cut back by 4 bases and J by 6 bases. CDR3 bases: TGTGCCAGCAGCTCAGGAGCTAGCGGGAGTGCCGGGGAGCTGTTTTTT. Protein sequence: CASSSGASGSAGELFF. Full variable domain (rest looked up from reference TRBV11-3 and TRBJ2-2): EAGVVQSPRYKIIEKKQPVAFWCNPISGHNTLYWYLQNLGQGPELLIRYENEEAVDDSQLPKDRFSAERLKGVDSTLKIQPAELGDSAVYLCASSSGASGSAGELFFGEGSRLTVL.

J is TRBJ1-2 and V is TRBV6-1; 8 positions match TRBD1. J gave up 2 bases and V 3 bases, and 2 bases lay outside the gene matches. Per germline, CDR1 MNHNS and CDR2 SASEGT. CDR3 length: 14 residues. CDR3 coding DNA: TGTGCCAGCAGTGACGGGGACAGGAACTATGGCTACACCTTC. Translation gives CASSDGDRNYGYTF.

J is TRBJ2-3 and V is TRBV3-1 (or the pseudogene TRBV3-2); the D is unclear. V lost 5 bases and J 0 bases, leaving 6 bases between the germline ends. Per germline, CDR1 LGHDT and CDR2 YNNKEL (reference sequence). This CDR3 region has 13 residues. Here the CDR3 reads CASSVFSTDTQYF. CDR3 nucleotides: TGTGCCAGCAGCGTGTTTAGCACAGATACGCAGTATTTT.

This clone occurred once. The chain is built from TRBV28 and TRBJ2-1; D not certain. Germline values: CDR1 MDHEN, CDR2 SYDVKM. V lost 6 bases, J lost 7 bases, and 13 bases lay in between. The CDR3 is 13 residues long. CDR3 region: CASSPQRRNEQFF. The CDR3 DNA follows: TGTGCCAGCAGCCCTCAGAGAAGGAATGAGCAGTTCTTC.

The chain couples TRBV29-1 to TRBJ2-1; a possible D gene is TRBD1 (6 bases). The CDR3 length is 13 residues. V lost 8 bases to trimming and J lost 2 bases, with 13 bases between them. Germline-derived CDR1 and CDR2 are SQVTM and ANQGSEA. The CDR3 coding sequence is TGCAGCTCCGGGGACACGACCTACAATGAGCAGTTCTTC. Amino acids: CSSGDTTYNEQFF.

This clone has only one observation. The gene calls are TRBV30 and TRBJ2-1, with D unclear. V was clipped by 1 base and J by 0 bases, with 16 bases between them. This CDR3 has 17 residues. Germline V lookup: CDR1 GTSNPN, CDR2 SVGIG (reference sequence). The CDR3 nucleotides read TGTGCCTGGAGTGGTGGCAGCAACACCCTCTCCTACAATGAGCAGTTCTTC. This codes for CAWSGGSNTLSYNEQFF.

The chain is built from TRBV6-1 and TRBJ2-1, with TRBD1 identical over 7 bases. V trimming: 0 bases; J trimming: 3 bases; junction bases outside the gene matches: 5. The germline V gene has CDR1 MNHNS and CDR2 SASEGT. CDR3 length equals 16 residues. The CDR3: CASSEAGNRGYNEQFF. Written as DNA, the CDR3 is TGTGCCAGCAGTGAAGCCGGGAACAGGGGCTACAATGAGCAGTTCTTC.

The chain has TRBV29-1 and TRBJ1-2; TRBD1 aligns across 9 bases. This CDR3 spans 12 amino acids. V lost 5 bases and J lost 8; bases outside the gene matches: 6. Germline CDR1 and CDR2: SQVTM and ANQGSEA. The CDR3 DNA reads TGCAGCGTTACCGGGACAGGGACCGGCTACACCTTC. It codes for CSVTGTGTGYTF.

The chain couples TRBV19 to TRBJ1-1; 7 nucleotides line up with TRBD1. Germline CDR1 reads LNHDA; CDR2 reads SQIVND (reference sequence). Trimming removed 7 bases from V and 1 base from J; junction bases left unmatched: 9. CDR3 length: 15 residues. The CDR3 protein is CASTTGEVSNTEAFF. In DNA form, the CDR3 reads TGTGCCAGTACCACAGGGGAGGTTTCGAACACTGAAGCTTTCTTT.

CDR3 nucleotide sequence: TGTGCCAGTACCACCGGGACAGGCCGCTCTGGGGCCAACGTCCTGACTTTC. It is translated as CASTTGTGRSGANVLTF. The V gene is TRBV19, the J gene TRBJ2-6; 8 nucleotides match TRBD1. This CDR3 is built from 17 residues. Trimming cost V 7 bases and J 0 bases; bases outside gene matches: 8. Germline V gene lookup returns CDR1 LNHDA and CDR2 SQIVND (reference sequence).

The CDR3 nucleotides are TGTGCCAGTAGTCCGGGACTAGTCTCCTACGAGCAGTACTTC. As protein: CASSPGLVSYEQYF. The gene calls are TRBV19 and TRBJ2-7; the match to TRBD2 covers 8 bases. The CDR3 runs to 14 residues. The germline CDR1 and CDR2 sequences are LNHDA and SQIVND (reference sequence). With 5 bases clipped from V and 0 bases from J, the junction kept 3 bases outside the gene matches.

The chain combines TRBV5-1 with TRBJ2-1; D uncertain. V was clipped by 3 bases and J by 0 bases, with 13 bases between them. The CDR3 extends over 16 amino acids. CDR1 and CDR2 from the germline V gene are SGHRS and YFSETQ. Here the CDR3 reads CASSYESRSSYNEQFF. CDR3 in DNA: TGCGCCAGCAGCTACGAAAGTCGCAGCTCCTACAATGAGCAGTTCTTC.

The chain employs TRBV28 and TRBJ1-2; the match to TRBD1 covers 9 bases. This CDR3 contains 14 residues. Germline-derived CDR1 and CDR2 are MDHEN and SYDVKM. Trimming at V came to 8 bases and at J to 7 bases, leaving 11 bases not matched to a gene. Here the CDR3 DNA reads TGTGCCAGCGGCCCGGGGACAGGGTTTGCTGGCTACACCTTC. Residues: CASGPGTGFAGYTF.

J is TRBJ1-5 and V is TRBV27; TRBD1 matches at 8 bases. V dropped 6 bases and J dropped 6; count of bases not matched to a gene: 7. Germline loops: CDR1 MNHEY, CDR2 SMNVEV (reference sequence). The CDR3 length is 14 residues. The CDR3 DNA reads TGTGCCAGCAGGCCGGGACAGGCGGGTCAGCCCCAGCATTTT. Residues: CASRPGQAGQPQHF.

This rearrangement joins TRBV11-2 to TRBJ1-4; TRBD1 matches at 9 bases. The CDR3 spans 19 residues. The trim removed 0 bases at V and 7 bases at J, leaving 15 bases unmatched. In germline, CDR1 is SGHAT, CDR2 FQNNGV. CDR3 sequence: CASSLEGFRRQGGSEKLFF. CDR3 bases: TGTGCCAGCAGCTTAGAAGGATTCCGACGACAGGGGGGCAGTGAAAAACTGTTTTTT.

The chain couples TRBV6-5 to TRBJ2-1; D gene ambiguous. This CDR3 comprises 10 residues. The germline V gene encodes CDR1 MNHEY and CDR2 SVGAGI. V was shortened by 6 bases and J by 10 bases, with 7 bases between the two germline ends. The CDR3 coding sequence is TGTGCCAGCAGCATAAGGGAGCAGTTCTTC. Translated, it gives CASSIREQFF.

V usage is TRBV10-3 and J usage is TRBJ2-7; tentative D call: TRBD2 (7 bases). Germline assignment: CDR1 ENHRY and CDR2 SYGVKD. CDR3 length: 12 amino acids. V was clipped by 11 bases and J by 9 bases, with 20 bases between them. The CDR3 DNA follows: TGTGCCGTTGGGGAGGGACACGTCGGGCAGTACTTC. As protein: CAVGEGHVGQYF.